The 9 T cell receptor beta chains below were found in one sample sequenced in a study of cytomegalovirus exposure and HLA in healthy donors. This PCR relied on a set of 60 Vbeta primers and 13 Jbeta primers. The table came from immunoSEQ multiplex PCR; TCRdb's copy has only in-frame clones and leaves some out. The table includes 60,000 to 85,000 clones, about 74% detected once. Material: PBMCs. Receptors were obtained from a human donor in good health.

The chain carries TRBV13 and TRBJ1-2; the D gene is possibly TRBD1 (5 bases). The CDR3 sequence is 12 residues long. Between the trimmed V and J ends, which lost 3 bases and 8 bases, there was a span of 10 bases. CDR1 and CDR2 from the germline V gene are PRHDT and FYEKMQ (reference sequence). Written as DNA, the CDR3 is TGTGCCAGCAGCTTGGGTCAGGGCGGCTACACCTTC. Its protein product is CASSLGQGGYTF.

The chain employs TRBV11-2 and TRBJ1-4; D perhaps matches TRBD1 (5 bases). CDR3 size: 16 residues. With 0 bases removed from V and 7 bases from J, the gap between germline ends came to 15 bases. CDR1 SGHAT and CDR2 FQNNGV come from the germline V gene. For the CDR3, the DNA is TGTGCCAGCAGCTTAGATCTAATGGACATAAGTGAAAAACTGTTTTTT. It yields the protein CASSLDLMDISEKLFF.

This rearrangement joins TRBV19 to TRBJ2-5; 8 bases are shared with TRBD2. Germline values: CDR1 LNHDA, CDR2 SQIVND (reference sequence). CDR3 length: 14 amino acids. J gave up 5 bases and V 5 bases, and 7 bases lay outside the gene matches. This CDR3 is CASSDSGGRETQYF. The CDR3 nucleotides are TGTGCCAGTAGTGATAGCGGCGGGAGGGAGACCCAGTACTTC.

The sample holds one count of this clone. The V and J genes are TRBV27 and TRBJ1-1; D is perhaps TRBD1 (5 bases). Looked up from germline, CDR1 is MNHEY and CDR2 is SMNVEV (reference sequence). This CDR3 spans 15 amino acids. Between the trimmed V and J ends, which lost 4 bases and 3 bases, there was a span of 15 bases. CDR3 loop: CASSSAEQGYTEAFF. The CDR3 DNA is TGTGCCAGCAGTTCCGCAGAGCAGGGATACACTGAAGCTTTCTTT.

A word on this clone: One end of the junction varies from germline; a read error may be responsible. The V gene is TRBV11-2, the J gene TRBJ2-2; weak D call: TRBD2 (6 bases). The CDR3 extends over 12 amino acids. Germline V lookup: CDR1 SGHAT, CDR2 FQNNGV. This chain's CDR3 is CASIQDTGGLFF. The CDR3 DNA is TGTGCCAGCATCCAGGACACCGGGGGGCTGTTTTTT.

This chain uses TRBV27 with TRBJ1-4; D is unresolved. V lost 0 bases, J lost 5 bases, and 10 bases lay in between. This CDR3 has 15 amino acids. CDR1 MNHEY and CDR2 SMNVEV come from the germline V gene (reference sequence). CDR3 in DNA: TGTGCCAGCAGTTTATCCCCCGGGGTCAATGAAAAACTGTTTTTT. This encodes CASSLSPGVNEKLFF.

V is TRBV4-2 and J is TRBJ2-3; 13 bases map to TRBD2. This CDR3 spans 17 amino acids. The V gene's germline CDR1 is LGHNA and CDR2 YNFKEQ. The J segment lost 6 bases and the V segment lost 1 base, leaving 7 bases of the junction unmatched. The CDR3 DNA is TGTGCCAGCAGCCAAGCGAGGACTAGCGGGAGAACTGATACGCAGTATTTT. This sequence encodes CASSQARTSGRTDTQYF.

In its sample, this clone was seen once. The genes are TRBV6-1 and TRBJ1-5; the D is unclear. The V end was cut by 4 bases, the J end by 2 bases, with 9 bases between. This CDR3 spans 14 amino acids. CDR1 is MNHNS, CDR2 SASEGT, per germline. The DNA for the CDR3 is TGTGCCAGCAGTGTGGCGGCGGGCAATCAGCCCCAGCATTTT. Encoded protein: CASSVAAGNQPQHF.

In its sample, this clone was seen once. The gene calls are TRBV6-5 and TRBJ2-1; 7 bases line up with TRBD2. There are 16 residues in the CDR3. Germline CDR1 and CDR2: MNHEY and SVGAGI. After removal of 1 base from V and 10 bases from J, the junction contained 13 bases not matched to a gene. Written as DNA, the CDR3 is TGTGCCAGCAGTTACTGGTTGGGCGGGAGCCTGGGGGAGCAGTTCTTC. Amino acid sequence: CASSYWLGGSLGEQFF.